This entry lists 14 T cell receptor beta chains sequenced from one sample in a study of shared clonotypes between healthy human individuals. Clones were read by immunoSEQ multiplex PCR, and TCRdb kept only the in-frame ones, dropping some. The profile shows approximately 640,000 clones, roughly 87% of them singletons. Sequenced material: memory CD8+ T cells from PBMCs. Sample subset: CD45RO+ cells pooled with CCR7-negative TemRA cells. Every receptor here comes from a man younger than 35 in good health. Some clones in this sample may be carry-over from other donors' samples.

Concerning this clone itself: The same CDR3 can be traced to other DNA sequences in this sample. The chain is built from TRBV29-1 and TRBJ1-1; no reliable D call. The CDR3 covers 12 residues. Germline CDR1 and CDR2: SQVTM and ANQGSEA. Trimming pared 3 bases from V and 1 base from J, leaving 6 bases between. The CDR3 loop is CSVDGRNTEAFF. In DNA form, the CDR3 reads TGCAGCGTTGATGGGAGGAACACTGAAGCTTTCTTT. Using reference TRBV29-1 and TRBJ1-1 for the parts outside the CDR3, the full variable domain is SAVISQKPSRDICQRGTSLTIQCQVDSQVTMMFWYRQQPGQSLTLIATANQGSEATYESGFVIDKFPISRPNLTFSTLTVSNMSPEDSSIYLCSVDGRNTEAFFGQGTRLTVV.

The chain recombines TRBV9 with TRBJ2-6; 11 nucleotides agree with TRBD1. The CDR3 has 16 amino acids. The germline gives CDR1 SGDLS, CDR2 YYNGEE. The ends lost 6 bases at V and 0 bases at J; junction bases unmatched: 2. The chain's CDR3 is CASTGTGGSGANVLTF. CDR3 DNA: TGTGCCAGCACCGGGACAGGGGGCTCTGGGGCCAACGTCCTGACTTTC.

The chain recombines TRBV27 with TRBJ1-3; TRBD1 is a possible D gene (6 bases). V shed 5 bases and J shed 0 bases, with 17 bases lying between them. The CDR3 loop spans 17 amino acids. Germline V gene lookup returns CDR1 MNHEY and CDR2 SMNVEV (reference sequence). CDR3 coding DNA: TGTGCCAGCAGTCCCTCCCCTAACAGGGACTCTGGAAACACCATATATTTT. It yields the protein CASSPSPNRDSGNTIYF.

V gene TRBV2 combines with J gene TRBJ1-1, with TRBD1 identical over 8 bases. The V and J ends lost 7 bases and 1 base, in that order; junction bases with no gene match: 8. Germline values: CDR1 SNHLY, CDR2 FYNNEI. The CDR3 consists of 15 residues. CDR3 sequence reads: CASTPWGTGNTEAFF. The CDR3 region has the DNA TGTGCCAGCACCCCATGGGGGACAGGGAACACTGAAGCTTTCTTT.

The chain couples TRBV4-3 to TRBJ2-7, with unresolved D. Germline V gene data show CDR1 as LGHNA and CDR2 as YSLEER. Trimming left V 1 base short and J 6 bases short, with 13 bases between. This CDR3 spans 14 amino acids. Written as DNA, the CDR3 is TGCGCCAGCAGCCAAGTGGGGTTCGGGTTCGAGCAGTACTTC. Its translation is CASSQVGFGFEQYF.

The chain couples TRBV7-8 to TRBJ2-4, with TRBD2 matching over 9 bases. The CDR3 runs 16 residues. Germline loops: CDR1 SGHVS, CDR2 FQNEAQ. J was trimmed by 3 bases and V by 2 bases; bases with no gene match: 5. DNA of the CDR3: TGTGCCAGCAGCTTAAAAAGAGCGGGAGGCAAAAACATTCAGTACTTC. Translated, it gives CASSLKRAGGKNIQYF.

V and J are TRBV7-9 and TRBJ2-7, with D perhaps TRBD1 or TRBD2 (6 bases each). Deletions cut 5 bases from V and 3 bases from J, with 20 bases between. CDR1 is SEHNR and CDR2 is FQNEAQ in the germline V gene (reference sequence). The length of the CDR3 is 16 residues. The CDR3 DNA sequence: TGTGCCAGCAGCCCTTCCGGGGGACAACGTCTCTACGAGCAGTACTTC. The encoded protein is CASSPSGGQRLYEQYF. Together with reference TRBV7-9 and TRBJ2-7, the CDR3 gives the full variable domain: DTGVSQNPRHKITKRGQNVTFRCDPISEHNRLYWYRQTLGQGPEFLTYFQNEAQLEKSRLLSDRFSAERPKGSFSTLEIQRTEQGDSAMYLCASSPSGGQRLYEQYFGPGTRLTVT.

Points on this clone: Other DNA sequences in this specimen translate into the identical CDR3. The chain joins TRBV11-2 to TRBJ2-1; 7 bases match TRBD2. Germline assignment: CDR1 SGHAT and CDR2 FQNNGV. This CDR3 comprises 13 residues. Trimming cost V 1 base and J 7 bases; bases outside gene matches: 1. CDR3 amino acids: CASSLVGGNEQFF. CDR3 nucleotide sequence: TGTGCCAGCAGCTTAGTCGGGGGGAATGAGCAGTTCTTC.

The chain links TRBV2 to TRBJ2-5; 10 bases are shared with TRBD1. The V gene end was trimmed by 6 bases and the J gene end by 4 bases; junction bases not matched to a gene: 2. This CDR3 spans 13 amino acids. The germline gives CDR1 SNHLY, CDR2 FYNNEI. The CDR3 DNA sequence: TGTGCCAGCAGGGACAGGGGGGTAGAGACCCAGTACTTC. This translates into CASRDRGVETQYF.

CDR3 bases: TGCGCCAGCAGCTTTGAGGGAGGGGCCTACGAGCAGTACTTC. It translates to CASSFEGGAYEQYF. The V and J genes are TRBV5-1 and TRBJ2-7, with 7 positions matching TRBD2. Trimming removed 2 bases from V and 2 bases from J; junction bases left unmatched: 4. Germline V lookup: CDR1 SGHRS, CDR2 YFSETQ. This CDR3 has 14 amino acids. The whole variable domain, filled in from reference TRBV5-1 and TRBJ2-7, reads KAGVTQTPRYLIKTRGQQVTLSCSPISGHRSVSWYQQTPGQGLQFLFEYFSETQRNKGNFPGRFSGRQFSNSRSEMNVSTLELGDSALYLCASSFEGGAYEQYFGPGTRLTVT.

The chain's CDR3 is CAWRDRGPAQPQHF. The CDR3 DNA reads as TGTGCCTGGCGGGACAGGGGGCCTGCTCAGCCCCAGCATTTT. The chain joins TRBV30 to TRBJ1-5, with 12 bases identical to TRBD1. Trimming removed 5 bases from V and 6 bases from J; junction bases left unmatched: 5. CDR3 length equals 14 residues. The V gene's germline CDR1 is GTSNPN and CDR2 SVGIG (reference sequence).

The DNA for the CDR3 is TGTGCCAGCAGCACGTGGACAGGGGACTACAATGAGCAGTTCTTC. Translation: CASSTWTGDYNEQFF. This sequence joins TRBV28 and TRBJ2-1, with 9 nucleotides matching TRBD1. Germline CDR1 MDHEN, CDR2 SYDVKM. This CDR3 spans 15 amino acids. Trimming cost V 6 bases and J 3 bases; bases outside gene matches: 6. The whole variable domain, filled in from reference TRBV28 and TRBJ2-1, reads DVKVTQSSRYLVKRTGEKVFLECVQDMDHENMFWYRQDPGLGLRLIYFSYDVKMKEKGDIPEGYSVSREKKERFSLILESASTNQTSMYLCASSTWTGDYNEQFFGPGTRLTVL.

CDR3 in DNA: TGTGCCAGCAGTTTACGGGACGATCACACAGATACGCAGTATTTT. Its protein product is CASSLRDDHTDTQYF. The genes are TRBV28 and TRBJ2-3; possibly TRBD1 or TRBD2 for D (5 bases each). CDR1 MDHEN and CDR2 SYDVKM come from the germline V gene. CDR3 length: 15 amino acids. Trimming left V 2 bases short and J 2 bases short, with 11 bases between.

V is TRBV6-6 and J is TRBJ2-1; D not certain. This CDR3 contains 14 residues. The V end lost 11 bases, the J end lost 0 bases, and 14 bases lay between the germline ends. Germline lookup yields CDR1 MNHNY and CDR2 SVGAGI (reference sequence). In nucleotides, the CDR3 is TGTGCCGGGTCTTTGGGCGGCTCCTACAATGAGCAGTTCTTC. Encoded protein: CAGSLGGSYNEQFF.